The 16 T cell receptor beta chains below come from one sample, sequenced in a study of blood T cells in healthy people across ages. For the second PCR, which ran for about 6 to 11 cycles, a sample-barcoded 5' primer and a J-beta primer mix were used. TCRdb re-derived calls from the 5' RACE reads in MiXCR, one entry per CDR3 protein. This table holds about 640,000 distinct CDR3 sequences, 58% found once. Source material: blood. The receptors come from a man in his 60s in good health.

The gene calls are TRBV5-1 and TRBJ1-1; D not resolved. The CDR3 runs 13 residues. From germline, CDR1 is SGHRS and CDR2 YFSETQ. The V and J ends lost 4 bases and 8 bases respectively, with 15 bases between them. CDR3 in DNA: TGCGCCAGCAGCGTCGGCCGTACGATAGAAGCTTTCTTT. Translated: CASSVGRTIEAFF.

Comments on this clonotype: The junction departs from germline at one end; a sequencing error may be responsible. The chain is built from TRBV29-1 and TRBJ2-6; D might be TRBD1 (5 bases). The CDR3 is 13 residues long. Germline V gene sequence: CDR1 SQVTM, CDR2 ANQGSEA. CDR3 bases: TGCAGCGTCTACATTTCTGGGGCCAACGCCCTGACTTTC. As protein: CSVYISGANALTF. Drawing the rest from reference TRBV29-1 and TRBJ2-6, the complete variable domain is SAVISQKPSRDICQRGTSLTIQCQVDSQVTMMFWYRQQPGQSLTLIATANQGSEATYESGFVIDKFPISRPNLTFSTLTVSNMSPEDSSIYLCSVYISGANALTFGAGSRLTVL.

V is TRBV20-1 and J is TRBJ2-7, with TRBD1 matching over 7 bases. The CDR3 is 14 amino acids. The germline gives CDR1 DFQATT, CDR2 SNEGSKA (reference sequence). The V gene end was trimmed by 3 bases and the J gene end by 1 base; junction bases not matched to a gene: 6. DNA of the CDR3: TGCAGTGCTAGCCGGGACAGATTTTCCTACGAGCAGTACTTC. Translating gives CSASRDRFSYEQYF.

V usage is TRBV18 and J usage is TRBJ2-7; 10 positions match TRBD1. The germline CDR1 and CDR2 sequences are KGHSH and LQKENI. The CDR3 length is 15 residues. Trimming took 2 bases from V and 2 from J; bases not matched to a gene: 3. The CDR3 here is CASSPGTGVAYEQYF. Written as DNA, the CDR3 is TGTGCCAGCTCACCAGGGACAGGGGTGGCCTACGAGCAGTACTTC.

The V and J genes are TRBV20-1 and TRBJ2-5; D gene uncertain. This CDR3 comprises 14 residues. Per germline, CDR1 DFQATT and CDR2 SNEGSKA (reference sequence). With 6 bases removed from V and 1 base from J, the gap between germline ends came to 15 bases. In nucleotides, the CDR3 is TGCAGTGCCCCCCCTGGGCTGGGCCAAGAGACCCAGTACTTC. Amino acids: CSAPPGLGQETQYF.

The chain is built from TRBV7-2 and TRBJ2-7; a possible D gene is TRBD1 (7 bases). From germline, CDR1 is SGHTA and CDR2 FQGNSA. This CDR3 is 13 amino acids long. V was cut by 6 bases and J by 4 bases, with 13 bases left in between. In nucleotides, the CDR3 is TGTGCCAGCAGTTTCGGGGGACAGTACGAGCAGTACTTC. Translating gives CASSFGGQYEQYF.

The V gene is TRBV7-9, the J gene TRBJ1-6; D may be TRBD1 (6 bases). Germline CDR1 reads SEHNR; CDR2 reads FQNEAQ (reference sequence). This CDR3 has 15 amino acids. Trimming stripped 5 bases from V and 6 bases from J, with 14 bases between. Written as DNA, the CDR3 is TGTGCCAGCAGCCCGCCGGGACACCTTAATTCACCCCTCCACTTT. Translated: CASSPPGHLNSPLHF.

This sequence joins TRBV12-3 or TRBV12-4 and TRBJ1-5; the D is unclear. This CDR3 region has 13 residues. V was trimmed by 7 bases and J by 7 bases, leaving 14 bases between them. The CDR3 DNA reads TGTGCCAGCAATGCAGGAGGAGGGCAGCCCCAGCATTTT. Translation gives CASNAGGGQPQHF.

V and J are TRBV12-3 or TRBV12-4 and TRBJ2-3; D possibly corresponds to TRBD2 (6 bases). The CDR3 has 15 residues. The V end was cut by 6 bases, the J end by 2 bases, with 15 bases between. The CDR3 loop reads CASSPLASYTDTQYF. CDR3 bases: TGTGCCAGCAGCCCCCTAGCGAGCTACACAGATACGCAGTATTTT.

This chain joins TRBV29-1 and TRBJ2-1, with TRBD1 as a possible D gene (6 bases). Germline V CDR1 and CDR2: SQVTM, ANQGSEA. Trimming removed 0 bases at V and 8 bases at J, with 14 bases between. The CDR3 sequence is 14 residues long. The CDR3 DNA follows: TGCAGCGTTGAAGATCCGACAGGATCTGATGAGCAGTTCTTC. Translated, it gives CSVEDPTGSDEQFF.

V is TRBV5-1 and J is TRBJ2-1; TRBD1 agrees at 9 bases. The CDR3 consists of 18 residues. Losses at the gene ends were 2 bases for V and 10 bases for J; bases not matched to a gene: 19. Germline V lookup: CDR1 SGHRS, CDR2 YFSETQ. The CDR3 loop reads CASSFTAGTGRGLGEQFF. The CDR3 bases are TGCGCCAGCAGCTTCACCGCCGGGACAGGGAGGGGATTGGGCGAGCAGTTCTTC. The complete variable domain, with remaining parts taken from reference TRBV5-1 and TRBJ2-1, reads KAGVTQTPRYLIKTRGQQVTLSCSPISGHRSVSWYQQTPGQGLQFLFEYFSETQRNKGNFPGRFSGRQFSNSRSEMNVSTLELGDSALYLCASSFTAGTGRGLGEQFFGPGTRLTVL.

The chain employs TRBV10-3 and TRBJ2-1; TRBD1 aligns across 9 bases. The CDR3 length is 14 residues. V lost 9 bases, J lost 8 bases, and 11 bases stayed unmatched. The V gene's germline CDR1 is ENHRY and CDR2 SYGVKD. CDR3 coding DNA: TGTGCCATATCTTGGACAACAGGGGGCGATGAGCAGTTCTTC. The encoded protein is CAISWTTGGDEQFF.

The chain employs TRBV4-1 and TRBJ1-6, with a possible D match to TRBD1 (5 bases). V was clipped by 0 bases and J by 8 bases, with 20 bases between them. The CDR3 sequence is 18 residues long. The germline V gene encodes CDR1 MGHRA and CDR2 YSYEKL. DNA for the CDR3: TGCGCCAGCAGCCAAGATAAGGGCGGGGGAAGGTTGGATTCACCCCTCCACTTT. Protein: CASSQDKGGGRLDSPLHF.

The chain joins TRBV28 to TRBJ1-4, with a tentative D call TRBD1 (6 bases). The length of the CDR3 is 15 residues. Trimming cost V 5 bases and J 1 base, with 11 bases left between them. The germline CDR1 and CDR2 sequences are MDHEN and SYDVKM. The CDR3 coding sequence is TGTGCCAGCAGTCGGGAACAGGGAACTAATGAAAAACTGTTTTTT. Its translation is CASSREQGTNEKLFF.

The chain couples TRBV3-1 to TRBJ2-7, with 8 bases lining up with TRBD2. TRBJ2-5 explains the end of the DNA better; the J call may be wrong. Germline V gene lookup returns CDR1 LGHDT and CDR2 YNNKEL (reference sequence). CDR3 length equals 13 residues. CDR3 in amino acids: CASTRAGEKTQYF. CDR3 nucleotides: TGTGCCAGCACTCGAGCGGGGGAGAAGACCCAGTACTTC.

This clonotype has more than one count but fewer than ten. The rearrangement uses TRBV28 and TRBJ2-5; 11 bases fit TRBD2. The V segment lost 6 bases and the J segment 1 base; nucleotides outside the gene matches: 1. CDR1 is MDHEN and CDR2 is SYDVKM in the germline V gene. This CDR3 contains 14 residues. CDR3 in DNA: TGTGCCAGCAGGGGACTAGCGGTCCAAGAGACCCAGTACTTC. It codes for CASRGLAVQETQYF.